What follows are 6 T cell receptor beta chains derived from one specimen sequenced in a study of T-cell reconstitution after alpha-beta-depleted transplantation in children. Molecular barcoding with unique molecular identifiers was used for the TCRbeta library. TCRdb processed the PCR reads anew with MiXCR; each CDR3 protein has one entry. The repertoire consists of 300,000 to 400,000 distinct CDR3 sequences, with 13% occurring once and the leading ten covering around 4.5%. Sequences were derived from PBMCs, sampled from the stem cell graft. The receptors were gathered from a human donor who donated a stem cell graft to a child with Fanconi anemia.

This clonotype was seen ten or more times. Here the CDR3 reads CATFAGGGHQETQYF. In DNA form, the CDR3 reads TGTGCCACCTTCGCGGGCGGGGGCCACCAAGAGACCCAGTACTTC. The V gene is TRBV2, the J gene TRBJ2-5; TRBD2 might be the D (7 bases). Trimming removed 10 bases from V and 0 bases from J, with 18 bases in between. The CDR3 is 15 amino acids. Germline lookup yields CDR1 SNHLY and CDR2 FYNNEI.

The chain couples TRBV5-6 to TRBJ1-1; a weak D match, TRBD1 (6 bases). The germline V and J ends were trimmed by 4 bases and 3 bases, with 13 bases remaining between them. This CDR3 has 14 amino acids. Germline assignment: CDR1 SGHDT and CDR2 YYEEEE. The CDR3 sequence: CASSKDRRDTEAFF. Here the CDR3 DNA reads TGTGCCAGCAGCAAAGACAGGAGGGACACTGAAGCTTTCTTT.

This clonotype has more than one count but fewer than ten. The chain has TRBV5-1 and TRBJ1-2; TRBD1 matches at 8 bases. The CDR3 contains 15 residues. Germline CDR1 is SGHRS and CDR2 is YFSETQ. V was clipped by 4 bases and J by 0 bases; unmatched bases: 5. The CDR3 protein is CASSGGTGANYGYTF. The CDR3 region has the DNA TGCGCCAGCAGCGGGGGGACAGGAGCTAACTATGGCTACACCTTC.

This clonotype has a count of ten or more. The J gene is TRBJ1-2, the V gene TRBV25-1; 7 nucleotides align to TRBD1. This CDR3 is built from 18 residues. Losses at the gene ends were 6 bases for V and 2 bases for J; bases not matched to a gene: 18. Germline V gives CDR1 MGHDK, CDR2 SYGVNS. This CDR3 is CASRGNRQGMLGNYGYTF. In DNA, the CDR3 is TGTGCCAGCAGGGGGAATCGACAGGGTATGTTGGGAAACTATGGCTACACCTTC.

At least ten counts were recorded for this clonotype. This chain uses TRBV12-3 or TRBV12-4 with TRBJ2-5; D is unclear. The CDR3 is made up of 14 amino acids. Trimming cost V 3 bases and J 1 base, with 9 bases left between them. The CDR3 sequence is CASSFPGRQETQYF. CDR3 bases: TGTGCCAGCAGTTTTCCCGGACGCCAAGAGACCCAGTACTTC.

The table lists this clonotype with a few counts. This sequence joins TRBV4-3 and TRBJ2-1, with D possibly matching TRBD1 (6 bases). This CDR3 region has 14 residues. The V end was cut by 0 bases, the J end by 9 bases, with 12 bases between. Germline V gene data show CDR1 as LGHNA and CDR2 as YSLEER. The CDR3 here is CASSQDVRGSEQFF. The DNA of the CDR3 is TGCGCCAGCAGCCAAGATGTCAGGGGATCTGAGCAGTTCTTC.